One sample yielded the 11 T cell receptor beta chains listed below, sequenced in a study of blood T cell repertoires in COVID-19. Sequencing was performed with immunoSEQ multiplex PCR; in TCRdb, only in-frame clones are kept and a portion is missing. The sample contains tens of thousands of clones, 88% of which appear only once. Specimen: peripheral blood. The receptors derive from a man between 45 and 60 years old with acute or convalescent COVID-19.

This clone was recorded a few times. The chain combines TRBV4-1 with TRBJ1-6, with D hard to call. This CDR3 is 16 amino acids long. V lost 1 base to trimming and J lost 3 bases, with 10 bases between them. Germline V gene data show CDR1 as MGHRA and CDR2 as YSYEKL. CDR3 residues: CASSQGGINYNSPLHF. CDR3 nucleotide sequence: TGCGCCAGCAGCCAAGGAGGGATTAACTATAATTCACCCCTCCACTTT.

DNA for the CDR3: TGTGCCAGCAGTGAAGGAGGGGGCCGGTATGGCTACACCTTC. This gives the protein CASSEGGGRYGYTF. J is TRBJ1-2 and V is TRBV6-1, with 7 bases lining up with TRBD1. The J segment lost 5 bases and the V segment lost 1 base, leaving 4 bases of the junction unmatched. CDR1 and CDR2 from the germline V gene are MNHNS and SASEGT. CDR3 length equals 14 residues.

The V and J genes are TRBV6-5 and TRBJ1-4; a possible D gene is TRBD1 (6 bases). CDR3 length: 15 residues. Germline V gene lookup returns CDR1 MNHEY and CDR2 SVGAGI. Trimming pared 2 bases from V and 8 bases from J, leaving 15 bases between. CDR3 protein: CASSYAQGIGEKLFF. CDR3 sequence (DNA): TGTGCCAGCAGTTACGCCCAGGGGATTGGAGAAAAACTGTTTTTT.

This rearrangement joins TRBV30 to TRBJ2-3; 7 bases match TRBD2. The CDR3 length is 16 residues. The J segment lost 2 bases and the V segment lost 0 bases, leaving 8 bases of the junction unmatched. The V gene's germline CDR1 is GTSNPN and CDR2 SVGIG (reference sequence). The CDR3 protein is CAWSVWPSGSTDTQYF. As DNA, the CDR3 is TGTGCCTGGAGTGTATGGCCTAGCGGTTCCACAGATACGCAGTATTTT.

The chain links TRBV25-1 to TRBJ1-3; D may be TRBD1 (5 bases). V was trimmed by 5 bases and J by 4 bases, leaving 18 bases between them. CDR3 length: 16 residues. The germline V gene encodes CDR1 MGHDK and CDR2 SYGVNS. CDR3 DNA sequence: TGTGCCAGCAGTTCACCGGGACTCGACTCCGGAAACACCATATATTTT. Translated: CASSSPGLDSGNTIYF.

CDR3 residues: CASSQRAFSDTQYF. The CDR3 bases are TGTGCCAGCAGCCAGCGGGCTTTCTCAGATACGCAGTATTTT. The rearrangement uses TRBV3-1 (or the pseudogene TRBV3-2) and TRBJ2-3; perhaps TRBD2 as D (5 bases). Germline V lookup: CDR1 LGHDT, CDR2 YNNKEL (reference sequence). Trimming stripped 3 bases from V and 4 bases from J, with 11 bases between. This CDR3 contains 14 residues.

The chain recombines TRBV5-6 with TRBJ1-2, with D unclear. The germline V gene encodes CDR1 SGHDT and CDR2 YYEEEE. Trimming left V 1 base short and J 1 base short, with 5 bases between. The CDR3 covers 13 residues. As DNA, the CDR3 is TGTGCCAGCAGCTTGACGGTTAACTATGGCTACACCTTC. It yields the protein CASSLTVNYGYTF.

The rearrangement links TRBV15 to TRBJ1-6; the match to TRBD1 covers 7 bases. Germline CDR1 is LNHNV and CDR2 is YYDKDF (reference sequence). The ends lost 3 bases at V and 8 bases at J; junction bases unmatched: 4. The CDR3 loop spans 14 amino acids. CDR3 nucleotides: TGTGCCACCAGCAGGCGGGACAGAGATTCACCCCTCCACTTT. Amino acid sequence: CATSRRDRDSPLHF.

The V call is TRBV11-2, the J call TRBJ2-1; 10 positions agree with TRBD1. V lost 0 bases and J lost 3; bases outside the gene matches: 5. CDR3 length: 17 residues. The germline V gene has CDR1 SGHAT and CDR2 FQNNGV. The CDR3 DNA reads TGTGCCAGCAGCTTAGATTTTAGGACAGGGGGCTACAATGAGCAGTTCTTC. Its translation: CASSLDFRTGGYNEQFF.

The J gene is TRBJ2-2, the V gene TRBV27; 9 nucleotides line up with TRBD1. The germline CDR1 and CDR2 sequences are MNHEY and SMNVEV (reference sequence). CDR3 length: 16 residues. Trimming cost V 5 bases and J 4 bases; bases outside gene matches: 8. The CDR3 DNA is TGTGCCAGCAGTCCCGACAGGGGGTGGGGCACCGGGGAGCTGTTTTTT. The encoded protein is CASSPDRGWGTGELFF.

As DNA, the CDR3 is TGTGCCAGCTCAATAGGGGCCTCTCAAGAGACCCAGTACTTC. Encoded protein: CASSIGASQETQYF. The J gene is TRBJ2-5, the V gene TRBV18, with D possibly TRBD1 on 5 matching bases. Germline-derived CDR1 and CDR2 are KGHSH and LQKENI. The V and J ends lost 5 bases and 2 bases respectively, with 12 bases between them. The CDR3 sequence is 14 residues long.